This T cell receptor (beta chain) was profiled in a study of blood T cell repertoires in COVID-19. Background on the study: From the United States, Italy and Spain came samples of acute and convalescent COVID-19.

Sequencing used immunoSEQ multiplex PCR; TCRdb keeps in-frame clones, though not all of them. The sample records 180,000 or so clones, around 88% being singletons. This sequence was found in a woman in her 30s with acute or convalescent COVID-19. Sequenced sample: peripheral blood.

The CDR3 spells CASSPPGGLASYEQYF. Here the CDR3 DNA reads TGTGCCAGCTCACCACCGGGCGGACTGGCATCCTACGAGCAGTACTTC. J is TRBJ2-7 and V is TRBV18; tentative D call: TRBD2 (5 bases). Germline assignment: CDR1 KGHSH and CDR2 LQKENI. The CDR3 extends over 16 amino acids. Trimming left V 0 bases short and J 1 base short, with 13 bases between.